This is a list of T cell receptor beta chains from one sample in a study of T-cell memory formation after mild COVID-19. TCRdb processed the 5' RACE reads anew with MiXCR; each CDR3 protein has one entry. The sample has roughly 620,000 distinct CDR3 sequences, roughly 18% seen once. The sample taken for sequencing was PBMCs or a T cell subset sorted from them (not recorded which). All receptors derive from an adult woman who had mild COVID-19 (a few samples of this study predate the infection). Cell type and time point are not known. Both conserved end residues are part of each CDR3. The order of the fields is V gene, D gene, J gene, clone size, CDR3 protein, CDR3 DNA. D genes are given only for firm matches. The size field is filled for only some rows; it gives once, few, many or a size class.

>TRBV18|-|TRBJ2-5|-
CASSSNRAQETQYF
TGTGCCAGCTCATCAAACAGGGCACAAGAGACCCAGTACTTC
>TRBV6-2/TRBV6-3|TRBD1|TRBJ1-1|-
CASSPHRDRVGTEAFF
TGTGCCAGTTCCCCGCACCGGGACAGGGTCGGCACTGAAGCTTTCTTT
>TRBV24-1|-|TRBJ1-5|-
CATSNSNQPQHF
TGTGCCACCAGTAATAGCAATCAGCCCCAGCATTTT
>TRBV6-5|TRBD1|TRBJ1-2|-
CASSYSSQGTVGYTF
TGTGCCAGCAGTTACTCGTCACAGGGGACTGTTGGCTACACCTTC
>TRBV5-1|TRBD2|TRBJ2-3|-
CASSLVPSGGAQDTQYF
TGCGCCAGCAGCTTGGTTCCTAGCGGGGGGGCACAAGATACGCAGTATTTT
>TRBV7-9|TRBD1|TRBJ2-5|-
CASSPTGGETQYF
TGTGCCAGCAGCCCTACAGGGGGAGAGACCCAGTACTTC
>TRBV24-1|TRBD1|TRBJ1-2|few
CATRQGADYGYTF
TGTGCCACCCGACAGGGGGCAGACTATGGCTACACCTTC
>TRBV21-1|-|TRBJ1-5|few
CASSPRRCDQGSGSNQPQHF
TGTGCCAGCAGCCCCCGACGCTGTGATCAGGGAAGCGGGAGCAATCAGCCCCAGCATTTT
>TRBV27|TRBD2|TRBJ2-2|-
CASRSMRERTGELFF
TGTGCCAGCAGATCTATGCGGGAGCGCACCGGGGAGCTGTTTTTT
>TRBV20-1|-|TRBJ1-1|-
CSARDWGRTADEAFF
TGCAGTGCTAGAGATTGGGGCAGGACGGCGGATGAAGCTTTCTTT